This section outlines one TCR beta chain sequence together with its context. Its antigen is still unknown. This entry comes from a study of cytomegalovirus exposure and HLA in healthy donors. Findings and limits, study-wide: Investigators reported around 150 TCR beta chains as tied to cytomegalovirus.

Amplification used 60 Vbeta primers and 13 Jbeta primers. Clones were sequenced by immunoSEQ multiplex PCR, and TCRdb holds only the in-frame ones, with some missing. Of 110,000 or so clones listed, about 86% were seen once; the top ten hold 2.2%. Trimming removed 4 bases from V and 11 bases from J; junction bases left unmatched: 16. CDR3 length: 15 amino acids. The germline V gene encodes CDR1 SGHRS and CDR2 YFSETQ. The TCR was taken from a woman in her 30s in good health and CMV-seronegative. Material for sequencing was PBMCs. The chain combines TRBV5-1 with TRBJ2-5, with 8 bases that match TRBD2. The CDR3 sequence is CASSLAGAGAREQYF. In nucleotides, the CDR3 is TGCGCCAGCAGCCTCGCGGGAGCGGGGGCTAGGGAGCAGTACTTC.